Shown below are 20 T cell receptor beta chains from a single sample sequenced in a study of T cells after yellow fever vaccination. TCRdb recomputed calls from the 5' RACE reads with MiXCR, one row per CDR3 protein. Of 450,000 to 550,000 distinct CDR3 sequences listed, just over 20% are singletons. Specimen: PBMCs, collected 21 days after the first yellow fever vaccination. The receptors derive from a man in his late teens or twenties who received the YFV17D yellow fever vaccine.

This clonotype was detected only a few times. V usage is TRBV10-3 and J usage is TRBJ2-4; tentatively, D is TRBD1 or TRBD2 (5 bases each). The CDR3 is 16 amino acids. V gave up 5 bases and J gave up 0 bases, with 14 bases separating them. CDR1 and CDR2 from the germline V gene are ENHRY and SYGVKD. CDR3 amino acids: CAISTNQGTAKNIQYF. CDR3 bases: TGTGCCATCAGTACGAACCAAGGGACAGCCAAAAACATTCAGTACTTC.

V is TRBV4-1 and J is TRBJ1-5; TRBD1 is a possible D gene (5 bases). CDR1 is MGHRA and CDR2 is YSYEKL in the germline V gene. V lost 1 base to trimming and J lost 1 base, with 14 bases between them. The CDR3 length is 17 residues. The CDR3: CASSQVRSEGSNQPQHF. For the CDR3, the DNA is TGCGCCAGCAGCCAAGTTAGGAGTGAGGGGAGCAATCAGCCCCAGCATTTT.

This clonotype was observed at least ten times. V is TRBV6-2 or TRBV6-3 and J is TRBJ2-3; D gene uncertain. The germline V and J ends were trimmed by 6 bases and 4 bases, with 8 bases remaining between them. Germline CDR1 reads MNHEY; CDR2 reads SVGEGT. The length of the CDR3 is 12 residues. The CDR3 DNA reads TGTGCCAGCAGCAAAGAAGCAGATACGCAGTATTTT. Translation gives CASSKEADTQYF.

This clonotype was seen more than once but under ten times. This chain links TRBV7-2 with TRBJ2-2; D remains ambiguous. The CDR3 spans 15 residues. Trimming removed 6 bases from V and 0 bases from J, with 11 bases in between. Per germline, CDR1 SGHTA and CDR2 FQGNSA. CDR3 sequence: CASRSNLANTGELFF. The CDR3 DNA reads TGTGCCAGCAGGTCGAACCTCGCGAACACCGGGGAGCTGTTTTTT.

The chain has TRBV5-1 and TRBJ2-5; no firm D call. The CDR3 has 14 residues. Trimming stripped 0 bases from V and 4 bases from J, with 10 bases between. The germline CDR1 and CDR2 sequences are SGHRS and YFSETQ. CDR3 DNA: TGCGCCAGCAGCTTGGCGCGACTTGGAGAGACCCAGTACTTC. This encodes CASSLARLGETQYF. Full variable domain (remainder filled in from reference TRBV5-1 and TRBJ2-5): KAGVTQTPRYLIKTRGQQVTLSCSPISGHRSVSWYQQTPGQGLQFLFEYFSETQRNKGNFPGRFSGRQFSNSRSEMNVSTLELGDSALYLCASSLARLGETQYFGPGTRLLVL.

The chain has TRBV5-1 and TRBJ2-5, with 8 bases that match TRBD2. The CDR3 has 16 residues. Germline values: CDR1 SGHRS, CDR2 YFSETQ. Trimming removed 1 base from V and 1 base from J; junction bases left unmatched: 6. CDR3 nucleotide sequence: TGCGCCAGCAGCTTGCGGGCGGGGGGCCTCCAAGAGACCCAGTACTTC. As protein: CASSLRAGGLQETQYF.

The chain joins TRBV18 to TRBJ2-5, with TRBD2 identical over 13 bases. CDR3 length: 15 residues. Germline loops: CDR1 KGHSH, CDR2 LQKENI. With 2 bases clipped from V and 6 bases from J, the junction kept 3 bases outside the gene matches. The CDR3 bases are TGTGCCAGCTCACCAGGACTAGCGGGGGTGCAGACCCAGTACTTC. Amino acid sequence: CASSPGLAGVQTQYF.

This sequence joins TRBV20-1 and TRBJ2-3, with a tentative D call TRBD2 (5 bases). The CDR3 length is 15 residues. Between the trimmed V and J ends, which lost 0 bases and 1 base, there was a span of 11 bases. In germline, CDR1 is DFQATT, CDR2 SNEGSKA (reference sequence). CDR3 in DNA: TGCAGTGCTAGAGATCCCGGGCGGGGCACAGATACGCAGTATTTT. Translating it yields CSARDPGRGTDTQYF.

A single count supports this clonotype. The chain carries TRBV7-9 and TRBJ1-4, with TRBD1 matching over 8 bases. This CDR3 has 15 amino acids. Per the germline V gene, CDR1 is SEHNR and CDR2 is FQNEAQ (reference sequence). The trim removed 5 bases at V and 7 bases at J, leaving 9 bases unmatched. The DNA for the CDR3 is TGTGCCAGCAGCACCCCGACAGGGGTTGGTGAAAAACTGTTTTTT. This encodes CASSTPTGVGEKLFF.

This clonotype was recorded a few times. This CDR3 reads CASRGTLNTEAFF. CDR3 in DNA: TGTGCCAGCAGGGGGACATTGAACACTGAAGCTTTCTTT. The chain joins TRBV2 to TRBJ1-1; D may be TRBD1 (6 bases). The germline V and J ends were trimmed by 6 bases and 0 bases, with 8 bases remaining between them. This CDR3 has 13 amino acids. CDR1 SNHLY and CDR2 FYNNEI come from the germline V gene.

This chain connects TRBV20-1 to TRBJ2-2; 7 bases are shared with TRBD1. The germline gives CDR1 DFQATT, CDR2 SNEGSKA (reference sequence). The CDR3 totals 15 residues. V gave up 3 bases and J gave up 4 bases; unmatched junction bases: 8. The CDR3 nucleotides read TGCAGTGCTAGGAAAACAGGGGTACTCACCGGGGAGCTGTTTTTT. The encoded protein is CSARKTGVLTGELFF.

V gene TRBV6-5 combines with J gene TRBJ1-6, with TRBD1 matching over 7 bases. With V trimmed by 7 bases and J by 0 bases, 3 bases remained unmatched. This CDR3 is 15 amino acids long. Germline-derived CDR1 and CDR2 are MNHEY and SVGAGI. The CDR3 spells CASKGASSYNSPLHF. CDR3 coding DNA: TGTGCCAGCAAGGGGGCGAGCTCCTATAATTCACCCCTCCACTTT.

CDR3 sequence reads: CSAGKRLAGEQFF. In DNA form, the CDR3 reads TGCAGTGCCGGAAAGAGGTTAGCGGGGGAACAGTTCTTC. The chain is built from TRBV20-1 and TRBJ2-1; TRBD2 agrees at 9 bases. This CDR3 comprises 13 residues. V was pared by 6 bases and J by 13 bases, with 13 bases of the junction left unmatched. Per the germline V gene, CDR1 is DFQATT and CDR2 is SNEGSKA (reference sequence).

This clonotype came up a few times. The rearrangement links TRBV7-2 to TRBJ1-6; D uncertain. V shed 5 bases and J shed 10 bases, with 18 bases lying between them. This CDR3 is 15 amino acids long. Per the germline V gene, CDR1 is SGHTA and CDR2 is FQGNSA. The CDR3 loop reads CASSGRTSPYSPLHF. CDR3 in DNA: TGTGCCAGCAGCGGACGGACTTCCCCATACTCACCCCTCCACTTT. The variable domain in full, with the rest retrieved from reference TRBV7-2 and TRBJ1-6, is GAGVSQSPSNKVTEKGKDVELRCDPISGHTALYWYRQSLGQGLEFLIYFQGNSAPDKSGLPSDRFSAERTGGSVSTLTIQRTQQEDSAVYLCASSGRTSPYSPLHFGNGTRLTVT.

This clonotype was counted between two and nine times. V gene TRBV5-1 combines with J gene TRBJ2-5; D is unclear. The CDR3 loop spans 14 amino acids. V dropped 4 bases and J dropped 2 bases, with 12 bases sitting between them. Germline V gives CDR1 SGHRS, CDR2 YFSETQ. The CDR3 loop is CASSSQNFQETQYF. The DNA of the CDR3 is TGCGCCAGCAGCAGTCAGAACTTTCAAGAGACCCAGTACTTC.

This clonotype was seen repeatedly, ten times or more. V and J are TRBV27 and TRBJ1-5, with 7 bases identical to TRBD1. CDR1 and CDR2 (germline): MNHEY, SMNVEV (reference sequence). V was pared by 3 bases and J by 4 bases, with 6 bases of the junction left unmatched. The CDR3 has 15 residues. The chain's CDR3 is CASSFTPTGNQPQHF. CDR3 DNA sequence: TGTGCCAGCAGTTTCACGCCGACAGGGAATCAGCCCCAGCATTTT.

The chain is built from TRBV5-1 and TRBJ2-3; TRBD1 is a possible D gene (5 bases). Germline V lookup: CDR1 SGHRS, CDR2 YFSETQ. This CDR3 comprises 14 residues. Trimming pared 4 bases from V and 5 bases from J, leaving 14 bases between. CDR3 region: CASSIGPQGDTQYF. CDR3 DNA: TGCGCCAGCAGCATAGGACCCCAGGGAGATACGCAGTATTTT. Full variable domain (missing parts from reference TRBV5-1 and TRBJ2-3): KAGVTQTPRYLIKTRGQQVTLSCSPISGHRSVSWYQQTPGQGLQFLFEYFSETQRNKGNFPGRFSGRQFSNSRSEMNVSTLELGDSALYLCASSIGPQGDTQYFGPGTRLTVL.

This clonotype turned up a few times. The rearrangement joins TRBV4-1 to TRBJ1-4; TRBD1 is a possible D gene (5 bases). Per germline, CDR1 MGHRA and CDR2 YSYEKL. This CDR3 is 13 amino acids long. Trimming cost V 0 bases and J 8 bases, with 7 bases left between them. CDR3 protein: CASSQDRQEKLFF. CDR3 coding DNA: TGCGCCAGCAGCCAAGATCGACAGGAAAAACTGTTTTTT.

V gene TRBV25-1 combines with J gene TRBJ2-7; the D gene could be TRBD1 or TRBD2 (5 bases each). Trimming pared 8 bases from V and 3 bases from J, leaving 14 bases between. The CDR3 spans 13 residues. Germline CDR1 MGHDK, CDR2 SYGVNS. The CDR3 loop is CASARDVGYEQYV. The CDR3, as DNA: TGTGCCAGCGCGAGGGACGTGGGCTACGAGCAGTACGTC.

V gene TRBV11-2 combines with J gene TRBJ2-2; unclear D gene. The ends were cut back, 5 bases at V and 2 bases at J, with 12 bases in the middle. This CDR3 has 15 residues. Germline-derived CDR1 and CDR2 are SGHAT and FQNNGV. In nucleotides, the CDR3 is TGTGCCAGCAGCCCGACTCTCTTCAACACCGGGGAGCTGTTTTTT. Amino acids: CASSPTLFNTGELFF.